These 15 T cell receptor beta chains share one sample of origin, sequenced in a study of cytomegalovirus exposure and HLA in healthy donors. The PCR contained 60 Vbeta and 13 Jbeta primers. Profiling relied on immunoSEQ multiplex PCR, and the TCRdb table lists in-frame clones only, not all of them. The table includes about 150,000 clones, about 76% detected once. The sequencing sample was made of PBMCs. The receptors were gathered from a male donor in good health and CMV-seronegative.

The chain combines TRBV6-5 with TRBJ1-1, with a weak D call TRBD1 (6 bases). The CDR3 sequence is 12 residues long. V lost 7 bases to trimming and J lost 9 bases, with 15 bases between them. Germline CDR1 reads MNHEY; CDR2 reads SVGAGI. CDR3 DNA: TGTGCCAGCACCCAGGGGAACGGAAAAGCTTTCTTT. Translated: CASTQGNGKAFF.

This chain connects TRBV7-2 to TRBJ2-7; D ambiguous. V dropped 4 bases and J dropped 4 bases, with 14 bases sitting between them. The CDR3 is 14 amino acids. From germline, CDR1 is SGHTA and CDR2 FQGNSA. The CDR3 region has the DNA TGTGCCAGCAGCTCCGGTGTCCCGCCTTACGAGCAGTACTTC. It translates to CASSSGVPPYEQYF.

The J gene is TRBJ2-2, the V gene TRBV12-5, with D perhaps TRBD2 (6 bases). There are 17 residues in the CDR3. V lost 3 bases and J lost 5, with 19 bases in between. In germline, CDR1 is LGHNT, CDR2 FRNRAP. The chain's CDR3 is CASGFGSSGIRTGELFF. The CDR3 DNA sequence: TGTGCTAGTGGTTTTGGTAGTAGCGGAATCAGGACCGGGGAGCTGTTTTTT.

This clone occurred a few times. The chain uses TRBV6-1 and TRBJ2-5; D perhaps matches TRBD1 (6 bases). V lost 2 bases to trimming and J lost 4 bases, with 14 bases between them. This CDR3 comprises 15 residues. Germline V gene sequence: CDR1 MNHNS, CDR2 SASEGT. In DNA, the CDR3 is TGTGCCAGCAGTGAATTGCAGGGGTTAGGAGAGACCCAGTACTTC. Protein: CASSELQGLGETQYF.

This clone was seen just once. The CDR3 nucleotides read TGTGCCAGCAGCTTCCCATCGGGGACACCAACCTACGAGCAGTACTTC. This translates into CASSFPSGTPTYEQYF. The chain carries TRBV7-9 and TRBJ2-7, with D perhaps matching TRBD1 (6 bases). V was trimmed by 3 bases and J by 2 bases, leaving 17 bases between them. The CDR3 runs 16 residues. Germline CDR1 SEHNR, CDR2 FQNEAQ (reference sequence).

With respect to this clone: This sample includes further DNA sequences coding for the same CDR3. This chain connects TRBV5-4 to TRBJ2-3; weak D call: TRBD1 (5 bases). This CDR3 is built from 14 residues. The germline CDR1 and CDR2 sequences are SGHNT and YYREEE (reference sequence). V was pared by 4 bases and J by 0 bases, with 9 bases between. The CDR3 DNA follows: TGTGCCAGCAGCCTCGACAGTAGCACAGATACGCAGTATTTT. It translates to CASSLDSSTDTQYF. Drawing the rest from reference TRBV5-4 and TRBJ2-3, the complete variable domain is ETGVTQSPTHLIKTRGQQVTLRCSSQSGHNTVSWYQQALGQGPQFIFQYYREEENGRGNFPPRFSGLQFPNYSSELNVNALELDDSALYLCASSLDSSTDTQYFGPGTRLTVL.

The chain is built from TRBV7-6 and TRBJ1-6; 7 positions agree with TRBD1. This CDR3 is 15 amino acids long. Germline V gene lookup returns CDR1 SGHVS and CDR2 FNYEAQ. J lost 9 bases, V lost 1 base, and 6 bases had no gene match. The CDR3, as DNA: TGTGCCAGCAGCTTAGTGGCAGGGGGAGTTTCACCCCTCCACTTT. Translation: CASSLVAGGVSPLHF.

The rearrangement links TRBV27 to TRBJ2-1; 7 bases align to TRBD1. Germline V gene lookup returns CDR1 MNHEY and CDR2 SMNVEV (reference sequence). The junction had 1 base not matched to a gene; V was cut back by 8 bases and J by 3 bases. This CDR3 region has 12 residues. DNA of the CDR3: TGTGCCAGCCGACAGGGCTACAATGAGCAGTTCTTC. Amino acids: CASRQGYNEQFF.

V usage is TRBV9 and J usage is TRBJ2-1, with D uncertain. Germline lookup yields CDR1 SGDLS and CDR2 YYNGEE. The ends were cut back, 2 bases at V and 8 bases at J, with 8 bases in the middle. This CDR3 comprises 12 residues. CDR3 in DNA: TGTGCCAGCAGCGTTAGTATCGATGAGCAGTTCTTC. Protein sequence: CASSVSIDEQFF. The variable domain in full, completed from reference TRBV9 and TRBJ2-1, reads DSGVTQTPKHLITATGQRVTLRCSPRSGDLSVYWYQQSLDQGLQFLIQYYNGEERAKGNILERFSAQQFPDLHSELNLSSLELGDSALYFCASSVSIDEQFFGPGTRLTVL.

The chain is built from TRBV5-4 and TRBJ2-7; TRBD1 matches 12 bases. Trimming removed 4 bases from V and 5 bases from J; junction bases left unmatched: 7. Germline V CDR1 and CDR2: SGHNT, YYREEE (reference sequence). The CDR3 is 15 amino acids. The chain's CDR3 is CASSPPGQGAHEQYF. Written as DNA, the CDR3 is TGTGCCAGCAGCCCCCCGGGACAGGGGGCCCACGAGCAGTACTTC.

The chain links TRBV4-2 to TRBJ2-2; tentatively, D is TRBD1 (6 bases). The CDR3 spans 15 residues. CDR1 and CDR2 from the germline V gene are LGHNA and YNFKEQ. With 3 bases removed from V and 7 bases from J, the gap between germline ends came to 15 bases. CDR3 loop: CASSQGSIRGGELFF. The CDR3 DNA follows: TGTGCCAGCAGCCAGGGCAGTATCAGGGGCGGGGAGCTGTTTTTT.

This clone was counted only a few times. The chain employs TRBV4-2 and TRBJ2-2; D remains unclear. The CDR3 extends over 12 amino acids. Trimming removed 1 base from V and 7 bases from J, with 4 bases in between. Germline loops: CDR1 LGHNA, CDR2 YNFKEQ. The CDR3 loop is CASSQAVGELFF. CDR3 coding DNA: TGTGCCAGCAGCCAAGCTGTCGGGGAGCTGTTTTTT.

The chain is built from TRBV5-6 and TRBJ2-2; D possibly corresponds to TRBD1 (6 bases). CDR1 and CDR2 (germline): SGHDT, YYEEEE. V lost 4 bases and J lost 1, with 11 bases in between. The CDR3 is 15 residues long. The DNA for the CDR3 is TGTGCCAGCAGCCTAGGGGGTCGGAACACCGGGGAGCTGTTTTTT. As protein: CASSLGGRNTGELFF. The full variable domain, with the rest looked up from reference TRBV5-6 and TRBJ2-2, is DAGVTQSPTHLIKTRGQQVTLRCSPKSGHDTVSWYQQALGQGPQFIFQYYEEEERQRGNFPDRFSGHQFPNYSSELNVNALLLGDSALYLCASSLGGRNTGELFFGEGSRLTVL.

CDR3 DNA: TGTGCCAGCAGCCGGGACAGGGGACAGGACTATGGCTACACCTTC. Its protein is CASSRDRGQDYGYTF. This chain connects TRBV5-4 to TRBJ1-2; 10 nucleotides agree with TRBD1. This CDR3 spans 15 amino acids. Germline V gene sequence: CDR1 SGHNT, CDR2 YYREEE (reference sequence). V shed 4 bases and J 3 bases; nucleotides not matched to a gene: 6.

The V gene is TRBV5-1, the J gene TRBJ2-5, with D possibly matching TRBD2 (6 bases). From germline, CDR1 is SGHRS and CDR2 YFSETQ. The CDR3 consists of 16 residues. Trimming took 2 bases from V and 0 from J, leaving 14 bases between them. CDR3 nucleotides: TGCGCCAGCAGCTTCACCGGGACTGCCAACCAAGAGACCCAGTACTTC. As protein: CASSFTGTANQETQYF.